This T cell receptor beta chain was retrieved from a study of T cell repertoires in cytomegalovirus infection. Study-level information: A matching HLA type, together with CMV infection, was signaled by public TCR beta signatures.

Germline V gene sequence: CDR1 SQVTM, CDR2 ANQGSEA. There are 19 residues in the CDR3. Trimming pared 0 bases from V and 8 bases from J, leaving 31 bases between. Study findings and constraints: Cumulative public TCR beta family frequency identified CMV carriers with the relevant HLA.

Via MiXCR, TCRdb re-called the reads, giving one row per CDR3 protein. Found here are around 750,000 distinct CDR3 sequences, 30% to 35% of them singletons; the top ten hold under 15%. Comments on this clonotype: Its antigen is unknown.

This TCR came from a human donor in good health (CMV status not recorded). Some clones in this sample may be carry-over from other donors' samples. The chain carries TRBV29-1 and TRBJ1-2; D gene uncertain. The input for sequencing was cultured CD8+ T cells from PBMCs, taken from culture after CMV antigen stimulation. For the CDR3, the DNA is TGCAGCGTTGAAGATGGGGAGACGGATTTGGGATTTGGGTCGGGCGGCTACACCTTC. Protein: CSVEDGETDLGFGSGGYTF.